The 32 T cell receptor beta chains below all came from one sample that was sequenced in a study of blood T cell repertoires in COVID-19. Clones were read by immunoSEQ multiplex PCR, and TCRdb kept only the in-frame ones, dropping some. Here the sample spans over 400,000 clones, 80% to 90% being singletons. The sample was peripheral blood. These TCRs come from a human donor in a cohort sampled during active COVID-19.

V usage is TRBV19 and J usage is TRBJ1-2, with TRBD1 matching 8 bases. This CDR3 spans 14 amino acids. The J segment lost 5 bases and the V segment lost 5 bases, leaving 7 bases of the junction unmatched. The germline gives CDR1 LNHDA, CDR2 SQIVND (reference sequence). The CDR3 DNA sequence: TGTGCCAGTAGTCCTGGACAGGGTCCTTATGGCTACACCTTC. Its protein is CASSPGQGPYGYTF.

This chain connects TRBV18 to TRBJ2-5; unclear D gene. Trimming pared 6 bases from V and 2 bases from J, leaving 10 bases between. Germline CDR1 reads KGHSH; CDR2 reads LQKENI. The CDR3 totals 13 residues. For the CDR3, the DNA is TGTGCCAGCTCCCTAAATAAACAAGAGACCCAGTACTTC. Encoded protein: CASSLNKQETQYF.

This rearrangement joins TRBV15 to TRBJ1-2; TRBD1 matches 7 bases. Per germline, CDR1 LNHNV and CDR2 YYDKDF (reference sequence). With V trimmed by 1 base and J by 2 bases, 1 base remained unmatched. The CDR3 has 14 amino acids. The CDR3 nucleotides read TGTGCCACCAGCAGAGCAGGGGGGAACTATGGCTACACCTTC. Translation: CATSRAGGNYGYTF.

This chain links TRBV15 with TRBJ1-4; 12 bases are a match to TRBD1. CDR3 length: 16 amino acids. Germline CDR1 reads LNHNV; CDR2 reads YYDKDF (reference sequence). Germline trimming cut 5 bases from V and 6 bases from J; bases unmatched to any gene: 7. This CDR3 reads CATSARDRGRDEKLFF. CDR3 in DNA: TGTGCCACCAGCGCCCGGGACAGGGGGCGGGATGAAAAACTGTTTTTT.

J is TRBJ2-1 and V is TRBV6-5, with D unclear. Between the trimmed V and J ends, which lost 0 bases and 6 bases, there was a span of 9 bases. Germline V gene lookup returns CDR1 MNHEY and CDR2 SVGAGI. CDR3 length equals 14 residues. For the CDR3, the DNA is TGTGCCAGCAGTTACTCGAATACTGCCAATGAGCAGTTCTTC. Its protein product is CASSYSNTANEQFF.

The chain is built from TRBV19 and TRBJ1-2, with D possibly TRBD1 on 6 matching bases. The CDR3 loop spans 16 amino acids. Per germline, CDR1 LNHDA and CDR2 SQIVND (reference sequence). With 4 bases removed from V and 2 bases from J, the gap between germline ends came to 17 bases. CDR3 loop: CASSSPSGHQNYGYTF. In DNA, the CDR3 is TGTGCCAGTAGTAGTCCCTCGGGACACCAAAACTATGGCTACACCTTC.

This chain joins TRBV7-8 and TRBJ2-7; TRBD2 agrees at 10 bases. This CDR3 spans 14 amino acids. Trimming cost V 4 bases and J 3 bases; bases outside gene matches: 3. Germline CDR1 reads SGHVS; CDR2 reads FQNEAQ. The CDR3 region has the DNA TGTGCCAGCAGCTCCGAGCGGGAGGGCTACGAGCAGTACTTC. It is translated as CASSSEREGYEQYF.

The chain carries TRBV28 and TRBJ1-1, with D perhaps matching TRBD1 (6 bases). The germline CDR1 and CDR2 sequences are MDHEN and SYDVKM. V lost 10 bases and J lost 5, with 14 bases in between. The CDR3 consists of 12 residues. CDR3 DNA sequence: TGTGCCACTTCTTCAGGGGTTACTGAAGCTTTCTTT. This encodes CATSSGVTEAFF.

This rearrangement joins TRBV6-5 to TRBJ2-7, with D possibly matching TRBD2 (6 bases). CDR1 and CDR2 (germline): MNHEY, SVGAGI. The V and J ends lost 5 bases and 0 bases respectively, with 14 bases between them. The CDR3 spans 15 residues. In DNA form, the CDR3 reads TGTGCCAGCAGTCGAACTAGCTACAGCTCCTACGAGCAGTACTTC. Translation gives CASSRTSYSSYEQYF.

On this clone itself: Its ends do not fully match the called genes, so a read error is possible. The V gene is TRBV19, the J gene TRBJ1-3; D remains ambiguous. Germline-derived CDR1 and CDR2 are LNHDA and SQIVND (reference sequence). The CDR3 has 11 residues. The CDR3 DNA reads as TGTGCCAGTGGCGGGTTTTATGGTCTACATTTT. The encoded protein is CASGGFYGLHF.

Details on this clone: A much larger clone is a single base away; this may be a read error. This specimen includes other DNA sequences encoding the same CDR3. The chain links TRBV11-3 to TRBJ1-3, with D hard to call. The V gene lost 5 bases and the J gene lost 0 bases, with 5 bases spanning the gap. The CDR3 consists of 13 residues. CDR1 is SGHNT, CDR2 YENEEA, per germline. CDR3 nucleotide sequence: TGTGCCAGCAGCACCGGCTCTGGAAACACCATATATTTT. Its translation: CASSTGSGNTIYF.

The genes are TRBV5-6 and TRBJ2-7, with 11 bases lining up with TRBD2. Germline CDR1 reads SGHDT; CDR2 reads YYEEEE. V lost 1 base to trimming and J lost 6 bases; unmatched junction nucleotides: 3. The CDR3 is 14 residues long. In DNA form, the CDR3 reads TGTGCCAGCAGCTTGCGACTAGCGGGAATCGAGCAGTACTTC. Residues: CASSLRLAGIEQYF.

In this sample, this clone turned up a few times. The chain couples TRBV28 to TRBJ1-1, with D perhaps TRBD1 (6 bases). V lost 6 bases and J lost 0, with 17 bases in between. Germline V gene data show CDR1 as MDHEN and CDR2 as SYDVKM. This CDR3 is built from 16 residues. The CDR3 nucleotides are TGTGCCAGCAGGGCGCTCGGGGGGCGGATGAACACTGAAGCTTTCTTT. It encodes CASRALGGRMNTEAFF.

The gene calls are TRBV27 and TRBJ2-7; 9 nucleotides agree with TRBD2. CDR3 size: 16 residues. The trim removed 5 bases at V and 3 bases at J, leaving 11 bases unmatched. Germline CDR1 is MNHEY and CDR2 is SMNVEV (reference sequence). The chain's CDR3 is CASSLYPGGRDYEQYF. The CDR3 DNA follows: TGTGCCAGCAGTCTCTACCCCGGCGGGAGGGACTACGAGCAGTACTTC.

V and J are TRBV10-3 and TRBJ2-7; possible D gene TRBD2, 5 bases. Germline-derived CDR1 and CDR2 are ENHRY and SYGVKD. The germline V and J ends were trimmed by 8 bases and 1 base, with 6 bases remaining between them. The CDR3 has 11 amino acids. The CDR3 sequence: CAIGSSYEQYF. CDR3 nucleotides: TGTGCCATCGGGAGTTCCTACGAGCAGTACTTC.

The chain couples TRBV29-1 to TRBJ2-3; 14 bases match TRBD2. Looked up from germline, CDR1 is SQVTM and CDR2 is ANQGSEA. V trimming: 6 bases; J trimming: 2 bases; junction bases outside the gene matches: 7. The CDR3 is 16 residues long. CDR3 sequence: CSVRGLAGAITDTQYF. CDR3 in DNA: TGCAGCGTGAGGGGACTAGCGGGAGCGATCACAGATACGCAGTATTTT.

V and J are TRBV6-5 and TRBJ1-2, with 10 positions matching TRBD1. The germline V gene has CDR1 MNHEY and CDR2 SVGAGI. V was clipped by 6 bases and J by 2 bases; unmatched bases: 3. The CDR3 is made up of 14 amino acids. CDR3 residues: CASRTGGFNYGYTF. DNA of the CDR3: TGTGCCAGCAGGACAGGGGGCTTCAACTATGGCTACACCTTC.

The chain carries TRBV28 and TRBJ2-2; 15 positions agree with TRBD2. Per the germline V gene, CDR1 is MDHEN and CDR2 is SYDVKM. The CDR3 spans 16 residues. Trimming at V came to 8 bases and at J to 5 bases, leaving 6 bases not matched to a gene. The CDR3 here is CASYDGLAGGTGELFF. CDR3 DNA sequence: TGTGCCAGCTACGACGGACTAGCGGGAGGGACCGGGGAGCTGTTTTTT.

This rearrangement joins TRBV7-3 to TRBJ2-1, with D unresolved. The CDR3 is made up of 15 amino acids. CDR1 and CDR2 from the germline V gene are SGHTA and FQGTGA. V was cut by 4 bases and J by 0 bases, with 10 bases left in between. The DNA for the CDR3 is TGTGCCAGCAGCTCCTTAGCCGACTCCTACAATGAGCAGTTCTTC. It encodes CASSSLADSYNEQFF. The complete variable domain, with remaining parts taken from reference TRBV7-3 and TRBJ2-1, reads GAGVSQTPSNKVTEKGKYVELRCDPISGHTALYWYRQSLGQGPEFLIYFQGTGAADDSGLPNDRFFAVRPEGSVSTLKIQRTERGDSAVYLCASSSLADSYNEQFFGPGTRLTVL.

This sequence joins TRBV24-1 and TRBJ2-3; D is undetermined. This CDR3 is 13 amino acids long. Germline values: CDR1 KGHDR, CDR2 SFDVKD. V dropped 4 bases and J dropped 1 base, with 5 bases sitting between them. CDR3 coding DNA: TGTGCCACCAGTGAGGTAGGCACAGATACGCAGTATTTT. This sequence encodes CATSEVGTDTQYF.

The J gene is TRBJ1-6, the V gene TRBV18, with 11 bases aligning to TRBD1. Germline assignment: CDR1 KGHSH and CDR2 LQKENI. The CDR3 totals 16 residues. V was clipped by 4 bases and J by 2 bases; unmatched bases: 1. CDR3 region: CASSLGQGAYNSPLHF. CDR3 sequence (DNA): TGTGCCAGCTCACTGGGACAGGGGGCCTATAATTCACCCCTCCACTTT.

This clone has a count of ten or more. Additional DNA sequences in this sample encode the identical CDR3. The rearrangement links TRBV7-8 to TRBJ1-6; no definite D call. The CDR3 extends over 14 amino acids. The V and J ends lost 5 bases and 6 bases respectively, with 11 bases between them. The germline gives CDR1 SGHVS, CDR2 FQNEAQ. As DNA, the CDR3 is TGTGCCAGCAGCCTCGCGGGTGGTAATTCACCCCTCCACTTT. It specifies CASSLAGGNSPLHF.

The V gene is TRBV19, the J gene TRBJ2-7; possibly TRBD1 for D (6 bases). CDR1 and CDR2 from the germline V gene are LNHDA and SQIVND (reference sequence). V lost 1 base, J lost 4 bases, and 11 bases lay in between. This CDR3 contains 14 residues. The CDR3 DNA reads TGTGCCAGTAGTATAGGATACAGGGAGTACGAGCAGTACTTC. Residues: CASSIGYREYEQYF.

This clone was counted a single time. The chain employs TRBV24-1 and TRBJ2-5, with 8 bases lining up with TRBD2. The V gene's germline CDR1 is KGHDR and CDR2 SFDVKD. Unmatched junction bases numbered 4, after V lost 5 bases and J lost 3 bases. CDR3 length: 14 amino acids. The CDR3 protein is CATSGGGWEETQYF. The CDR3 DNA follows: TGTGCCACCAGTGGCGGGGGGTGGGAAGAGACCCAGTACTTC.

The rearrangement uses TRBV28 and TRBJ1-2; D not certain. The CDR3 covers 14 residues. The V gene lost 2 bases and the J gene lost 5 bases, with 12 bases spanning the gap. CDR1 is MDHEN and CDR2 is SYDVKM in the germline V gene. The CDR3 here is CASSLRHAGYGYTF. CDR3 nucleotides: TGTGCCAGCAGTTTAAGACATGCGGGTTATGGCTACACCTTC.

The chain couples TRBV5-1 to TRBJ1-2; 7 positions match TRBD1. The CDR3 runs to 15 residues. Looked up from germline, CDR1 is SGHRS and CDR2 is YFSETQ. V lost 4 bases, J lost 7 bases, and 13 bases stayed unmatched. The CDR3 region has the DNA TGCGCCAGCAGCCCTGGACAGGCGACTGGTGGTGGCTACACCTTC. It yields the protein CASSPGQATGGGYTF.

The V and J genes are TRBV5-5 and TRBJ2-5; 8 bases line up with TRBD2. Germline lookup yields CDR1 SGHKS and CDR2 YYEKEE (reference sequence). J was trimmed by 3 bases and V by 4 bases; bases with no gene match: 11. The CDR3 contains 16 residues. This chain's CDR3 is CASSKIRGAGEETQYF. The CDR3 bases are TGTGCCAGCAGCAAAATCCGAGGAGCGGGAGAAGAGACCCAGTACTTC.

This chain connects TRBV24-1 to TRBJ2-3; TRBD1 is a possible D gene (7 bases). Trimming removed 4 bases from V and 8 bases from J, with 12 bases in between. This CDR3 contains 13 residues. Germline V gives CDR1 KGHDR, CDR2 SFDVKD. CDR3 in DNA: TGTGCCACCAGTGAGGGGGGACAGCTTACGCAGTATTTT. It specifies CATSEGGQLTQYF.

The rearrangement links TRBV5-1 to TRBJ2-1; 9 positions match TRBD1. CDR3 length: 16 residues. Trimming cost V 4 bases and J 6 bases; bases outside gene matches: 11. Germline V CDR1 and CDR2: SGHRS, YFSETQ. The CDR3 spells CASSPTPDRGFNEQFF. As DNA, the CDR3 is TGCGCCAGCAGCCCAACTCCGGACAGGGGTTTCAATGAGCAGTTCTTC.

This chain links TRBV9 with TRBJ1-2, with D unclear. The V gene lost 5 bases and the J gene lost 5 bases, with 7 bases spanning the gap. Germline V lookup: CDR1 SGDLS, CDR2 YYNGEE. The CDR3 sequence is 11 residues long. CDR3 in DNA: TGTGCCAGCAGTGACACTTATGGCTACACCTTC. Amino acids: CASSDTYGYTF. The whole variable domain, remainder taken from reference TRBV9 and TRBJ1-2, is DSGVTQTPKHLITATGQRVTLRCSPRSGDLSVYWYQQSLDQGLQFLIQYYNGEERAKGNILERFSAQQFPDLHSELNLSSLELGDSALYFCASSDTYGYTFGSGTRLTVV.

The chain uses TRBV6-5 and TRBJ1-4, with 8 positions matching TRBD1. The CDR3 spans 14 residues. Germline values: CDR1 MNHEY, CDR2 SVGAGI. Trimming took 6 bases from V and 8 from J; bases not matched to a gene: 8. This CDR3 is CASSSGQAGEKLFF. For the CDR3, the DNA is TGTGCCAGCAGCTCGGGACAGGCCGGCGAAAAACTGTTTTTT.

The chain has TRBV28 and TRBJ1-1, with D tentatively TRBD1 (5 bases). Trimming removed 3 bases from V and 7 bases from J, with 6 bases in between. The germline V gene encodes CDR1 MDHEN and CDR2 SYDVKM. The CDR3 length is 11 residues. The CDR3 sequence is CASSLGGEAFF. The CDR3 DNA sequence: TGTGCCAGCAGTTTGGGGGGTGAAGCTTTCTTT.